The rows below give T cell receptor beta chains drawn from one sample of a study of blood T cell repertoires in COVID-19. Generated by immunoSEQ multiplex PCR, the TCRdb table keeps only in-frame clones and is missing some. The data contain under 200,000 clones, 90% of them singletons. The sample comprised peripheral blood. The receptors were gathered from a man aged 45-60 years with acute or convalescent COVID-19. CDR3s include the opening cysteine and the closing phenylalanine or tryptophan.

J gene: TRBJ2-5; V gene: TRBV5-4; CDR3 protein: CASSSRETQYF
J gene: TRBJ1-5; V gene: TRBV10-3; CDR3 protein: CAISESGTGSNQPQHF
J gene: TRBJ1-1; V gene: TRBV9; CDR3 protein: CASSGSRGYTEAFF
J gene: TRBJ1-1; V gene: TRBV2; CDR3 protein: CARARGSTEAFF
J gene: TRBJ1-1; V gene: TRBV7-2; CDR3 protein: CASSLAATGGASTEAFF
J gene: TRBJ1-2; V gene: TRBV4-3; CDR3 protein: CASSQGGPLGYTF
J gene: TRBJ1-5; V gene: TRBV2; CDR3 protein: CASSSDLYGSNQPQHF
J gene: TRBJ2-1; V gene: TRBV7-8; CDR3 protein: CASSLVKEYNEQFF
J gene: TRBJ2-1; V gene: TRBV5-1; CDR3 protein: CASSFQIAGGSNEQFF
J gene: TRBJ2-1; V gene: TRBV28; CDR3 protein: CASSLGGGALNEQFF
J gene: TRBJ2-2; V gene: TRBV10-3; CDR3 protein: CAISDPDRGATGELFF
J gene: TRBJ2-5; V gene: TRBV3-1/TRBV3-2; CDR3 protein: CASSQTGVETQYF
J gene: TRBJ1-1; V gene: TRBV19; CDR3 protein: CASSGQGVETEAFF
J gene: TRBJ2-1; V gene: TRBV4-1; CDR3 protein: CASSQVPDPAGGPNEQFF
J gene: TRBJ1-5; V gene: TRBV21-1; CDR3 protein: CASSISRDRGLQPQHF
J gene: TRBJ1-5; V gene: TRBV28; CDR3 protein: CASSFTGGFSNQPQHF
J gene: TRBJ1-2; V gene: TRBV18; CDR3 protein: CASSPEQGYGYTF
J gene: TRBJ1-3; V gene: TRBV9; CDR3 protein: CASSANSGNTIYF
J gene: TRBJ2-2; V gene: TRBV30; CDR3 protein: CASSNVAGVGTGELFF
J gene: TRBJ1-2; V gene: TRBV6-4; CDR3 protein: CASSRENGVGYTF
J gene: TRBJ2-3; V gene: TRBV27; CDR3 protein: CASSLGGINTQYF
J gene: TRBJ1-3; V gene: TRBV19; CDR3 protein: CASSDTSGNTIYF
J gene: TRBJ2-3; V gene: TRBV11-2; CDR3 protein: CASSLEGGGSTDTQYF
J gene: TRBJ2-5; V gene: TRBV7-7; CDR3 protein: CASSFGTSDQETQYF
J gene: TRBJ2-1; V gene: TRBV6-2/TRBV6-3; CDR3 protein: CASSYTSRAPHYNEQFF
J gene: TRBJ1-1; V gene: TRBV7-3; CDR3 protein: CASSLNWHKNTEAFF